This T cell receptor (beta chain) was sequenced in a study of early T cells in non-severe SARS-CoV-2 infection. Study-wide background: Sequencing of unsorted whole blood was done on bulk RNA, leaving chains unpaired.

One entry per CDR3 protein, called by TCRdb with MiXCR from the 5' RACE reads. The data show 80,000 to 95,000 distinct CDR3 sequences, with roughly 15% seen just once and 4.5% to 6.5% held by the top ten. This clonotype was detected only a few times. Germline V gene sequence: CDR1 SEHNR, CDR2 FQNEAQ (reference sequence). This CDR3 spans 15 amino acids. V lost 0 bases to trimming and J lost 6 bases; unmatched junction nucleotides: 2. This specimen consisted of whole blood, obtained at baseline. The chain couples TRBV7-9 to TRBJ1-4, with TRBD1 matching 9 bases. This clonotype was obtained from an adult who was a healthcare worker with PCR-confirmed SARS-CoV-2 infection or an uninfected control (not recorded which). The CDR3 sequence is CASSLARDRDEKLFF. CDR3 coding DNA: TGTGCCAGCAGCTTAGCAAGGGACAGGGATGAAAAACTGTTTTTT.